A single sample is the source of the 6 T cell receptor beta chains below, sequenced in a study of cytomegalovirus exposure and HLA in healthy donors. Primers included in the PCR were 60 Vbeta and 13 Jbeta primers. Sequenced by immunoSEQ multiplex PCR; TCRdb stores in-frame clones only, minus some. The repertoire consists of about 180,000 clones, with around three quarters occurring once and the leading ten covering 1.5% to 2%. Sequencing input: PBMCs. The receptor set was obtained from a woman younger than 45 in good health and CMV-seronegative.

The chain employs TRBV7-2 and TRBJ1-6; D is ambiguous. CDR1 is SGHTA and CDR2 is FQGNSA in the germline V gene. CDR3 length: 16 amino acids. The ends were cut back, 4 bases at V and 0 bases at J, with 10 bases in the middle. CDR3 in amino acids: CASSYHPSSYNSPLHF. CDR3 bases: TGTGCCAGCAGCTATCATCCTAGCTCCTATAATTCACCCCTCCACTTT.

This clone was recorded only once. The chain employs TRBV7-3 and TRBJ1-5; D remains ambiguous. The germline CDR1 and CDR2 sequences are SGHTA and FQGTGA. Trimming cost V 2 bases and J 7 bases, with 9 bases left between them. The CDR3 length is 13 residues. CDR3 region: CASSLGPEQPQHF. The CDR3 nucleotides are TGTGCCAGCAGCTTAGGGCCCGAGCAGCCCCAGCATTTT.

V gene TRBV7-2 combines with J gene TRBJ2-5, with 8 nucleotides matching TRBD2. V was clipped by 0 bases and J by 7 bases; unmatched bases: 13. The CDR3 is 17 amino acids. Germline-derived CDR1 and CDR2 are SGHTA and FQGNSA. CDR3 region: CASSLAPWGAGVLTQYF. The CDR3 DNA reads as TGTGCCAGCAGCTTAGCCCCCTGGGGAGCGGGGGTACTGACCCAGTACTTC. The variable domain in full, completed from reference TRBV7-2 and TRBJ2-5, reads GAGVSQSPSNKVTEKGKDVELRCDPISGHTALYWYRQSLGQGLEFLIYFQGNSAPDKSGLPSDRFSAERTGGSVSTLTIQRTQQEDSAVYLCASSLAPWGAGVLTQYFGPGTRLLVL.

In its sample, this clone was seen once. This chain's CDR3 is CASSSYRGRDTGELFF. The CDR3 DNA reads TGTGCCAGCAGCTCCTACAGGGGGCGAGACACCGGGGAGCTGTTTTTT. This rearrangement joins TRBV5-4 to TRBJ2-2, with 9 bases identical to TRBD1. Germline V gene sequence: CDR1 SGHNT, CDR2 YYREEE (reference sequence). CDR3 length equals 16 residues. V gave up 3 bases and J gave up 3 bases; unmatched junction bases: 6.

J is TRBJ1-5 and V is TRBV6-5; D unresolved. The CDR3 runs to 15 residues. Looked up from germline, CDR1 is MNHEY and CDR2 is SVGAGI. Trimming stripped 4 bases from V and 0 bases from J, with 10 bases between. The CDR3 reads CASSSAGYSNQPQHF. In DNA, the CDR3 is TGTGCCAGCAGTTCTGCCGGTTATAGCAATCAGCCCCAGCATTTT.

The CDR3 bases are TGTGCCTGGAGTGTATATCGGGTCTATAATTCACCCCTCCACTTT. Encoded protein: CAWSVYRVYNSPLHF. This chain joins TRBV30 and TRBJ1-6; D remains unclear. This CDR3 region has 15 residues. Trimming took off 0 bases at V and 3 bases at J, with 9 bases between the two ends. Per germline, CDR1 GTSNPN and CDR2 SVGIG (reference sequence).